These T cell receptor beta chains were read from a single sample in a study of T cell repertoires in cytomegalovirus infection. No cognate antigen is known for these TCRs. A single record per CDR3 protein comes from TCRdb applying MiXCR to the reads. In the table there are around 570,000 distinct CDR3 sequences, roughly 43% of which are singletons. The starting material was cultured PBMCs, obtained from culture after CMV antigen stimulation. The receptor source for this set is a human donor in good health (CMV status not recorded). Some clones in this sample may be carry-over from other donors' samples. CDR3s include the opening cysteine and the closing phenylalanine or tryptophan. The order of the fields is clone size, D gene, V gene, J gene, CDR3 protein, CDR3 DNA. D genes are given only for firm matches. Size is stated for part of the rows, as once, few or many counts, or as a class when the clone is expanded.

clone_size: -
d_call: -
v_call: TRBV10-3
j_call: TRBJ2-7
cdr3_aa: CAISKDSTSSHEQYF
cdr3_nt: TGTGCCATCAGTAAGGACAGTACTAGCTCTCACGAGCAGTACTTC

clone_size: -
d_call: -
v_call: TRBV7-6
j_call: TRBJ2-5
cdr3_aa: CASSLAHRQGETQYF
cdr3_nt: TGTGCCAGCAGCTTAGCCCACCGCCAGGGCGAGACCCAGTACTTC

clone_size: few
d_call: -
v_call: TRBV4-1
j_call: TRBJ2-3
cdr3_aa: CASSPGTRSSTDTQYF
cdr3_nt: TGCGCCAGCAGCCCGGGGACTCGTTCGTCCACAGATACGCAGTATTTT

clone_size: -
d_call: -
v_call: TRBV11-1
j_call: TRBJ1-6
cdr3_aa: CASSARLCSYNSPLHF
cdr3_nt: TGTGCCAGCAGCGCCCGCCTTTGCTCCTATAATTCACCCCTCCACTTT

clone_size: few
d_call: -
v_call: TRBV7-8
j_call: TRBJ2-1
cdr3_aa: CASRLRGRNEQFF
cdr3_nt: TGTGCCAGCAGACTTCGTGGGCGCAATGAGCAGTTCTTC

clone_size: -
d_call: -
v_call: TRBV7-2
j_call: TRBJ2-1
cdr3_aa: CASSLGISVYNEQFF
cdr3_nt: TGTGCCAGCAGCTTAGGGATCAGCGTCTACAATGAGCAGTTCTTC

clone_size: many
d_call: TRBD2
v_call: TRBV7-2
j_call: TRBJ2-7
cdr3_aa: CASSFTSGPYEQYF
cdr3_nt: TGTGCCAGCAGCTTCACTAGCGGTCCGTACGAGCAGTACTTC

clone_size: -
d_call: -
v_call: TRBV10-3
j_call: TRBJ2-3
cdr3_aa: CAISRTLAGTDTQYF
cdr3_nt: TGTGCCATCAGTCGGACACTTGCAGGCACAGATACGCAGTATTTT

clone_size: few
d_call: TRBD2
v_call: TRBV5-4
j_call: TRBJ2-1
cdr3_aa: CASTLDGTSGGYNEQFF
cdr3_nt: TGTGCCAGCACCCTTGATGGGACTAGCGGGGGGTACAATGAGCAGTTCTTC

clone_size: many
d_call: -
v_call: TRBV7-6
j_call: TRBJ2-1
cdr3_aa: CASSLNRGYNEQFF
cdr3_nt: TGTGCCAGCAGCTTAAACAGAGGCTACAATGAGCAGTTCTTC

clone_size: many
d_call: -
v_call: TRBV6-2/TRBV6-3
j_call: TRBJ2-1
cdr3_aa: CASSYEFRGNEQFF
cdr3_nt: TGTGCCAGCAGTTATGAATTTCGGGGGAATGAGCAGTTCTTC

clone_size: few
d_call: TRBD2
v_call: TRBV11-2
j_call: TRBJ2-1
cdr3_aa: CATGREGISGVEQFF
cdr3_nt: TGTGCCACAGGGCGGGAGGGGATATCCGGCGTTGAGCAGTTCTTC

clone_size: -
d_call: -
v_call: TRBV4-1
j_call: TRBJ2-6
cdr3_aa: CASSQDRRGSGANVLTF
cdr3_nt: TGCGCCAGCAGCCAAGATCGCAGGGGCTCTGGGGCCAACGTCCTGACTTTC

clone_size: -
d_call: TRBD1
v_call: TRBV4-1
j_call: TRBJ2-6
cdr3_aa: CASRPRSLQGAPGANVLTF
cdr3_nt: TGCGCCAGCAGACCCCGAAGTTTACAGGGGGCGCCCGGGGCCAACGTCCTGACTTTC

clone_size: -
d_call: TRBD1
v_call: TRBV6-5
j_call: TRBJ2-7
cdr3_aa: CASSYQGINRGRISYEQYF
cdr3_nt: TGTGCCAGCAGTTACCAAGGGATTAACAGGGGACGGATATCCTACGAGCAGTACTTC

clone_size: once
d_call: -
v_call: TRBV28
j_call: TRBJ2-7
cdr3_aa: CASIHGTYEQYF
cdr3_nt: TGTGCCAGCATCCATGGGACCTACGAGCAGTACTTC

clone_size: many
d_call: -
v_call: TRBV7-2
j_call: TRBJ1-3
cdr3_aa: CASSVSLEISGNTIYF
cdr3_nt: TGTGCCAGCAGCGTGTCGCTCGAAATCTCTGGAAACACCATATATTTT

clone_size: -
d_call: -
v_call: TRBV3-1
j_call: TRBJ1-3
cdr3_aa: CASSWDTGNTIYF
cdr3_nt: TGTGCCAGCAGCTGGGACACTGGAAACACCATATATTTT

clone_size: -
d_call: -
v_call: TRBV7-8
j_call: TRBJ1-6
cdr3_aa: CASSVSDNSPLHF
cdr3_nt: TGTGCCAGCTCAGTCAGCGATAATTCACCCCTCCACTTT

clone_size: -
d_call: TRBD2
v_call: TRBV20-1
j_call: TRBJ2-5
cdr3_aa: CSVALGRGQETQYF
cdr3_nt: TGCAGTGTTGCCCTCGGGCGGGGGCAAGAGACCCAGTACTTC